The entry below gives a single TCR beta chain sequence along with its context. Its antigen remains unknown. The data stem from a study of identical twins. Overall study findings and caveats: The study found weaker excess twin sharing in beta out-of-frame sequences.

V lost 0 bases and J 10 bases, leaving 9 bases between the germline ends. Germline assignment: CDR1 SEHNR and CDR2 FQNEAQ (reference sequence). This CDR3 spans 12 amino acids. From the 5' RACE reads, TCRdb called clonotypes with MiXCR, one entry per CDR3 protein. This sample has about 530,000 distinct CDR3 sequences; approximately 20% occur once, and the top ten carry approximately 0.52%. These sequences were also reported in another study, on yellow fever vaccine responses in identical twins.

The sequenced material came from CD4+ T cells sorted from blood. This clonotype originated in a woman between 18 and 29 years old in good health. V usage is TRBV7-9 and J usage is TRBJ1-1; D is ambiguous. This chain's CDR3 is CASSLALPGAFF. CDR3 nucleotides: TGTGCCAGCAGCTTAGCTCTGCCGGGAGCTTTCTTT.